Only a few counts were recorded for the clone carrying this T cell receptor (beta chain). Its antigen is currently unknown. This sample is drawn from a study of beta chain features in type 1 diabetes. Findings and caveats of the study: TCRB CDR3 length was moderately but significantly reduced in all four CD4+ subsets of Type 1 diabetes patients.

Expressed TCRB transcripts were sequenced because the entire RNA isolate underwent reverse transcription. Sequencing used immunoSEQ multiplex PCR; TCRdb keeps in-frame clones, though not all of them. The sample records 500,000 to 650,000 clones, under 15% being singletons. Germline CDR1 and CDR2: SNHLY and FYNNEI. CDR3 length equals 12 residues. V dropped 5 bases and J dropped 10; count of bases not matched to a gene: 3. The sequence derives from a man aged 25-45 years with type 1 diabetes. This chain links TRBV2 with TRBJ2-3, with 10 positions matching TRBD1. The sequenced sample was naive CD4+ T cells from blood. CDR3 DNA: TGTGCCAGCAGTCGGACAGGGGGAGCGCAGTATTTT. This translates into CASSRTGGAQYF.